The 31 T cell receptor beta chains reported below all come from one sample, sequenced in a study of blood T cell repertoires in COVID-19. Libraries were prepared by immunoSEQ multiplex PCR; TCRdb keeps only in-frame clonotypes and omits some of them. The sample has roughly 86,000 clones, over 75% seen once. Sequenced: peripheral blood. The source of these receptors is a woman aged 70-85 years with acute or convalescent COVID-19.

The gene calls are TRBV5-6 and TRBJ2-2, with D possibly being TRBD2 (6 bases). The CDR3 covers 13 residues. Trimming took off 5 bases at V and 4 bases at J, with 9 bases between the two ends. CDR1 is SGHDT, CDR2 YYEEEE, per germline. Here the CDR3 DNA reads TGTGCCAGCAGTTGGGACTTCACCGGGGAGCTGTTTTTT. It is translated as CASSWDFTGELFF.

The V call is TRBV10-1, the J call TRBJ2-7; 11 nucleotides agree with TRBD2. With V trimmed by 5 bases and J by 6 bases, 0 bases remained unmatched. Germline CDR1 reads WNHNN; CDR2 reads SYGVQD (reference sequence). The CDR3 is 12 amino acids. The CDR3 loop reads CASSLAGGEQYF. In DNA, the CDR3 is TGCGCCAGCAGTCTAGCGGGGGGCGAGCAGTACTTC.

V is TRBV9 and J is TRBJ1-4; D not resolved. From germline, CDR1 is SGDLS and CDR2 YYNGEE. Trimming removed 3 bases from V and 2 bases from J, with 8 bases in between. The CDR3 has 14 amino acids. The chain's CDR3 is CASSGGKTNEKLFF. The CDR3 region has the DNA TGTGCCAGCAGCGGAGGGAAGACTAATGAAAAACTGTTTTTT.

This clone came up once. CDR3: CASQGSRNTEAFF. The CDR3 DNA follows: TGTGCCAGCCAGGGGTCGAGGAACACTGAAGCTTTCTTT. The chain is built from TRBV2 and TRBJ1-1, with D perhaps TRBD1 (6 bases). The CDR3 is made up of 13 amino acids. The V and J ends lost 8 bases and 1 base respectively, with 11 bases between them. Germline loops: CDR1 SNHLY, CDR2 FYNNEI.

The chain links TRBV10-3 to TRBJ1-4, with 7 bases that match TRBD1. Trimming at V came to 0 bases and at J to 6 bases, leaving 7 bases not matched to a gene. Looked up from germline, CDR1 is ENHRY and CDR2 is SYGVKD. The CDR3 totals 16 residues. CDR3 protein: CAISESGTASDEKLFF. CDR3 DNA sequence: TGTGCCATCAGTGAGTCGGGGACAGCCAGTGATGAAAAACTGTTTTTT.

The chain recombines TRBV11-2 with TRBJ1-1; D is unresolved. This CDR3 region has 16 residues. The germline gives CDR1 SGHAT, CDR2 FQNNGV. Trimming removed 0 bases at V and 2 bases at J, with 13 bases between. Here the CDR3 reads CASSLDLPSVNTEAFF. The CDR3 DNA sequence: TGTGCCAGCAGCTTAGATCTCCCCTCGGTCAACACTGAAGCTTTCTTT.

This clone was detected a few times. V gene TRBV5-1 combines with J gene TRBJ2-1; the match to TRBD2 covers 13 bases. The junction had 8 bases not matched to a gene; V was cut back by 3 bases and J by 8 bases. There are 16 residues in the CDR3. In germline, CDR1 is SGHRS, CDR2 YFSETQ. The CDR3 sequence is CASSSLGLAGVDEQFF. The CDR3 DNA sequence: TGCGCCAGCAGCTCTCTTGGACTAGCGGGGGTGGATGAGCAGTTCTTC.

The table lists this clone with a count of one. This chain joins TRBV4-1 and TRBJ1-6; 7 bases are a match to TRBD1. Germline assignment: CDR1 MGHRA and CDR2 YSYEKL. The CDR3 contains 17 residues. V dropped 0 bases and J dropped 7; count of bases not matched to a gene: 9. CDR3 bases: TGCGCCAGCAGCCAAGAGAGCTCGACAGGGTGGAATTCACCCCTCCACTTT. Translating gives CASSQESSTGWNSPLHF.

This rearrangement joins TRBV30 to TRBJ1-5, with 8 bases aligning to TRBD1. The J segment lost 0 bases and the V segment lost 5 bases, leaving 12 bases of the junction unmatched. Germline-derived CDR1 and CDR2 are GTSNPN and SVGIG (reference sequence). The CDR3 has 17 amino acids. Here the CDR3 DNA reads TGTGCCTGGTCCGGGACAGGAGGCCCCTATAGCAATCAGCCCCAGCATTTT. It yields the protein CAWSGTGGPYSNQPQHF.

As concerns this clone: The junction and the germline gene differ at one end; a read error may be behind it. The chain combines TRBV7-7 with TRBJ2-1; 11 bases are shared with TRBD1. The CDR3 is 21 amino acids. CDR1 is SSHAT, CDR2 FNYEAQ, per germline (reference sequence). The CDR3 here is CASSLVSGQGGPQSSYNEQFF. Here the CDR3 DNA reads TGTGCTAGCAGCTTAGTGTCGGGACAGGGGGGGCCCCAGTCCTCCTACAATGAGCAGTTCTTC.

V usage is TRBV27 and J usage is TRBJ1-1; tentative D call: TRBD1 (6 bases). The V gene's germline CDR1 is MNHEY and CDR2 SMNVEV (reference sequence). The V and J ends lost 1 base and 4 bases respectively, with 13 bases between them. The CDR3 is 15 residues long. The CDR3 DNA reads TGTGCCAGCAGTTTATGGCTGGGGGCGCCCACTGAAGCTTTCTTT. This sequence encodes CASSLWLGAPTEAFF.

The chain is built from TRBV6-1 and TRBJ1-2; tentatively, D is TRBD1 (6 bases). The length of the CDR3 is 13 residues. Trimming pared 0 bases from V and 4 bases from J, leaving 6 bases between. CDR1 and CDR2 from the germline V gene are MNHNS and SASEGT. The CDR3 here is CASSEAGGYGYTF. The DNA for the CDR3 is TGTGCCAGCAGTGAAGCAGGGGGCTATGGCTACACCTTC.

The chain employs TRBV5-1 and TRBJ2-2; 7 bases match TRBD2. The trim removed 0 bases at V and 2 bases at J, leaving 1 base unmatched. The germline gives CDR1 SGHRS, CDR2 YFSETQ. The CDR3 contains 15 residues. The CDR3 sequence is CASSLAGGNTGELFF. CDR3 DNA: TGCGCCAGCAGCTTGGCGGGGGGAAACACCGGGGAGCTGTTTTTT.

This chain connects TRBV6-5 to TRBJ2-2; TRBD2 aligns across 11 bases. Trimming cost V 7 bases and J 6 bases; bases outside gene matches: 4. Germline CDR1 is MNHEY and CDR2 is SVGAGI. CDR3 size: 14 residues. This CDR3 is CASIAGGRAGELFF. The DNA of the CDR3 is TGTGCCAGCATAGCGGGGGGGCGCGCCGGGGAGCTGTTTTTT.

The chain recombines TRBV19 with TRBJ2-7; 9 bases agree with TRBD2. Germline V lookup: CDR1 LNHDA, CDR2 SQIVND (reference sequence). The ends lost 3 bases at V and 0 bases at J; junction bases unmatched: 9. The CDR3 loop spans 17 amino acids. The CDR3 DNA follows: TGTGCCAGTAGTATTGGAGGGCGGGGGGGTCTCTCCTACGAGCAGTACTTC. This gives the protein CASSIGGRGGLSYEQYF.

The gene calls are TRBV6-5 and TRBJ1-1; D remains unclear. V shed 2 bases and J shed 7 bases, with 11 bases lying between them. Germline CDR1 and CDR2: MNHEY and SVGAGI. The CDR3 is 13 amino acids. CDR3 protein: CASSYMVESEAFF. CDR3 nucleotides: TGTGCCAGCAGTTACATGGTAGAGAGTGAAGCTTTCTTT.

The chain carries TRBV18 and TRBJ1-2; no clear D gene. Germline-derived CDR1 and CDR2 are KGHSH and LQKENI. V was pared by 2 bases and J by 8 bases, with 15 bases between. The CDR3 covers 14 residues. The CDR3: CASSPSTWERGYTF. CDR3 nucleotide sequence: TGTGCCAGCTCACCATCGACGTGGGAGAGAGGCTACACCTTC.

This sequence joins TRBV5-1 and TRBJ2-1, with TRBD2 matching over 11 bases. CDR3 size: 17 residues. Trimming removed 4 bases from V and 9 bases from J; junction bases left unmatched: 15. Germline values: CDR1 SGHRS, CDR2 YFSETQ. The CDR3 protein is CASSILPGTSGEIEQFF. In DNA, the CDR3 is TGCGCCAGCAGCATACTCCCCGGGACTAGCGGTGAGATTGAGCAGTTCTTC.

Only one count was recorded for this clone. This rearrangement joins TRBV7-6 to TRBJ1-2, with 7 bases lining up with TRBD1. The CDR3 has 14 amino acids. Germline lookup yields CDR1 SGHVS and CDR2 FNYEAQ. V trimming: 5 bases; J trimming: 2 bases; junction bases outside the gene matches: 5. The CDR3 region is CASSPPGGNYGYTF. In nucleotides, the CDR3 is TGTGCCAGCAGCCCCCCAGGGGGGAACTATGGCTACACCTTC.

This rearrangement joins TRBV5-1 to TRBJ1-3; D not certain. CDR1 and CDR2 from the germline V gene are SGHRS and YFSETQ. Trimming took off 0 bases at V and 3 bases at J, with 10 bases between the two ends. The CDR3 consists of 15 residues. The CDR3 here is CASSLAYDIGNTIYF. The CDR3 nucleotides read TGCGCCAGCAGCTTGGCCTACGATATTGGAAACACCATATATTTT.

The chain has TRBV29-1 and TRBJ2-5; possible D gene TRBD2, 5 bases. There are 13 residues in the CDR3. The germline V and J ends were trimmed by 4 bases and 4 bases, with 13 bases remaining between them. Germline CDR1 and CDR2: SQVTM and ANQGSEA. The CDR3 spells CSVGGLMGETQYF. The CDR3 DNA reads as TGCAGCGTTGGAGGACTCATGGGAGAGACCCAGTACTTC. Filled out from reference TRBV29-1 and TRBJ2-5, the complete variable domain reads SAVISQKPSRDICQRGTSLTIQCQVDSQVTMMFWYRQQPGQSLTLIATANQGSEATYESGFVIDKFPISRPNLTFSTLTVSNMSPEDSSIYLCSVGGLMGETQYFGPGTRLLVL.

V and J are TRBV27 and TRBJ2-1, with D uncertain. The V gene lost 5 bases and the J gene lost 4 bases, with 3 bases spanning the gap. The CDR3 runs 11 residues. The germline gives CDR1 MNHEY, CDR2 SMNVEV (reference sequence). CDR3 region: CASSHYNEQFF. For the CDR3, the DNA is TGTGCCAGCAGTCATTACAATGAGCAGTTCTTC.

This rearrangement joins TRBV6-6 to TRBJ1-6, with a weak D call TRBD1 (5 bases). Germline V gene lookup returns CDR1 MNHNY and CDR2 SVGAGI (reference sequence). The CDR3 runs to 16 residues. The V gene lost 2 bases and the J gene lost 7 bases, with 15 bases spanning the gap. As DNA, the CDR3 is TGTGCCAGCAGTTACGGCCCACCCTCAGGGAATTCACCCCTCCACTTT. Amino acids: CASSYGPPSGNSPLHF.

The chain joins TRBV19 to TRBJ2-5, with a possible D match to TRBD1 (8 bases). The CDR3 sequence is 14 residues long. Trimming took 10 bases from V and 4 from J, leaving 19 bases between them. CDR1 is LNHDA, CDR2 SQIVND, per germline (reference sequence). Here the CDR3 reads CATKGQGGRETQYF. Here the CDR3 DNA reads TGTGCCACTAAAGGACAGGGAGGGCGAGAGACCCAGTACTTC. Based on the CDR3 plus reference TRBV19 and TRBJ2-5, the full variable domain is DGGITQSPKYLFRKEGQNVTLSCEQNLNHDAMYWYRQDPGQGLRLIYYSQIVNDFQKGDIAEGYSVSREKKESFPLTVTSAQKNPTAFYLCATKGQGGRETQYFGPGTRLLVL.

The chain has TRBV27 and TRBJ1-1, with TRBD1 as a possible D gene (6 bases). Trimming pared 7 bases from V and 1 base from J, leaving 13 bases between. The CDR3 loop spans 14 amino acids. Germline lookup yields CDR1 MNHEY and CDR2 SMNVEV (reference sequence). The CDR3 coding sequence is TGTGCCAGCAAGCTGCAGGGGTGGAACACTGAAGCTTTCTTT. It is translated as CASKLQGWNTEAFF.

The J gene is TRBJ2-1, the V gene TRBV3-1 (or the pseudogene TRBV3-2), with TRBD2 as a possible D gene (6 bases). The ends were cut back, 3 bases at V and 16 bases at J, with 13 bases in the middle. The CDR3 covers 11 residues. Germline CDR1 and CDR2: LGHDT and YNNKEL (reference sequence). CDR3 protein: CASSQGGRTFF. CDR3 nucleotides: TGTGCCAGCAGCCAGGGGGGTAGGACCTTCTTC.

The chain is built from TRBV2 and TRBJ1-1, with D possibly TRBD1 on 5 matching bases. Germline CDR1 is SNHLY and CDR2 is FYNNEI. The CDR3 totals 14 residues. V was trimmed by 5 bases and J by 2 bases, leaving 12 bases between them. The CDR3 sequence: CASSKQEGNTEAFF. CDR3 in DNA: TGTGCCAGCAGTAAACAGGAGGGCAACACTGAAGCTTTCTTT. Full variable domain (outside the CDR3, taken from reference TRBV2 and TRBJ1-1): EPEVTQTPSHQVTQMGQEVILRCVPISNHLYFYWYRQILGQKVEFLVSFYNNEISEKSEIFDDQFSVERPDGSNFTLKIRSTKLEDSAMYFCASSKQEGNTEAFFGQGTRLTVV.

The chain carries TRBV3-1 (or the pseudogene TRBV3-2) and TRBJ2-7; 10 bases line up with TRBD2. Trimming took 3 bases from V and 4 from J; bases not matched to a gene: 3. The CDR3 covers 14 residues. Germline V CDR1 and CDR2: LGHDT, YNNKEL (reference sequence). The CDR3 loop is CASSQTSGFYEQYF. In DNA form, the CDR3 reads TGTGCCAGCAGCCAGACTAGCGGGTTTTACGAGCAGTACTTC.

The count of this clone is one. This CDR3 reads CASSISGQRTYEQYF. CDR3 bases: TGCGCCAGCAGCATTTCGGGACAGAGGACCTACGAGCAGTACTTC. The chain links TRBV5-1 to TRBJ2-7; TRBD1 matches 7 bases. Trimming cost V 4 bases and J 2 bases; bases outside gene matches: 9. The CDR3 has 15 residues. Germline V lookup: CDR1 SGHRS, CDR2 YFSETQ. The variable domain in full, completed from reference TRBV5-1 and TRBJ2-7, reads KAGVTQTPRYLIKTRGQQVTLSCSPISGHRSVSWYQQTPGQGLQFLFEYFSETQRNKGNFPGRFSGRQFSNSRSEMNVSTLELGDSALYLCASSISGQRTYEQYFGPGTRLTVT.

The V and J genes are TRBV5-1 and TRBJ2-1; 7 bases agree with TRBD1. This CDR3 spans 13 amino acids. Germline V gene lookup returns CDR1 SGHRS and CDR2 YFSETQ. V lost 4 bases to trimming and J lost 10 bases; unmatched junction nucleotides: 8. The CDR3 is CASSHTGDDEQFF. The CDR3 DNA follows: TGCGCCAGCAGCCATACAGGGGACGACGAGCAGTTCTTC.

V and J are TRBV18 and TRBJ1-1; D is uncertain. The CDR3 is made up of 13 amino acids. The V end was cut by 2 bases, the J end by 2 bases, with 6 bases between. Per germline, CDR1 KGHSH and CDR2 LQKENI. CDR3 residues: CASSPVLNTEAFF. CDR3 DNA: TGTGCCAGCTCACCAGTACTAAACACTGAAGCTTTCTTT. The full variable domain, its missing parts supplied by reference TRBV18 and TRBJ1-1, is NAGVMQNPRHLVRRRGQEARLRCSPMKGHSHVYWYRQLPEEGLKFMVYLQKENIIDESGMPKERFSAEFPKEGPSILRIQQVVRGDSAAYFCASSPVLNTEAFFGQGTRLTVV.